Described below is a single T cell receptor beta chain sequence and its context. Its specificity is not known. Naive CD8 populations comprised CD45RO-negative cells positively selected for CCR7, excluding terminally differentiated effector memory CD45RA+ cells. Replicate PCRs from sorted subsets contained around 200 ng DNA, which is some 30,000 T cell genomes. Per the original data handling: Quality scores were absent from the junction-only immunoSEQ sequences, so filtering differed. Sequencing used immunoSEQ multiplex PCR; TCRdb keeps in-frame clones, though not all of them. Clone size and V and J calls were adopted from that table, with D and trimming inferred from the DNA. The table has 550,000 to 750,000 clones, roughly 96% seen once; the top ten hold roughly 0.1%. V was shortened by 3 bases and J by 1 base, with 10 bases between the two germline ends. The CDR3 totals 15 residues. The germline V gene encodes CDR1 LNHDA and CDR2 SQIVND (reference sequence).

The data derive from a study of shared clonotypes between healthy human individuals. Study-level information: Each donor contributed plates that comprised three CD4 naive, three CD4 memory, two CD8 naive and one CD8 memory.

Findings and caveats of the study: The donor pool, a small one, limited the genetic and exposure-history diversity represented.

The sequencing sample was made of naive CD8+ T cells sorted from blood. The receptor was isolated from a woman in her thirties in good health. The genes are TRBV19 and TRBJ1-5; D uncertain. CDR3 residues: CASSIGDLSNQPQHF. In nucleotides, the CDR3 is TGTGCCAGTAGTATCGGAGATTTGAGCAATCAGCCCCAGCATTTT.